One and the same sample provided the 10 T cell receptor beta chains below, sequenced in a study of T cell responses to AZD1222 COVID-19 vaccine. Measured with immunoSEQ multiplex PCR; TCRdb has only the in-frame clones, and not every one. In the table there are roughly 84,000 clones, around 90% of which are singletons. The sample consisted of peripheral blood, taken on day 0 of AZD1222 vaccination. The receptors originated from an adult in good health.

CDR3 sequence reads: CASSRLGNYEQYF. For the CDR3, the DNA is TGTGCCAGCAGCCGTTTAGGCAACTACGAGCAGTACTTC. The chain has TRBV6-2 or TRBV6-3 and TRBJ2-7; the D is unclear. Between the trimmed V and J ends, which lost 6 bases and 3 bases, there was a span of 12 bases. The CDR3 runs to 13 residues. Germline CDR1 and CDR2: MNHEY and SVGEGT.

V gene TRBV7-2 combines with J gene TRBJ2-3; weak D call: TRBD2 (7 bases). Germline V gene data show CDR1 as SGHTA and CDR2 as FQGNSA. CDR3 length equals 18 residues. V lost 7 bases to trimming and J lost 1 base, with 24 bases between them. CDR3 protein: CASTRGGLGGRGTDTQYF. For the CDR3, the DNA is TGTGCCAGCACCAGAGGGGGACTTGGGGGGAGGGGCACAGATACGCAGTATTTT.

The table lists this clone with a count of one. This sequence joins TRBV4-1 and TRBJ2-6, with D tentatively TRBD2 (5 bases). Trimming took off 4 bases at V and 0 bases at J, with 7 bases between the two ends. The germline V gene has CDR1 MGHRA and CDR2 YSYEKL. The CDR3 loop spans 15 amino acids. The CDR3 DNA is TGCGCCAGCAGCCGCGGGTCCTCTGGGGCCAACGTCCTGACTTTC. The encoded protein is CASSRGSSGANVLTF.

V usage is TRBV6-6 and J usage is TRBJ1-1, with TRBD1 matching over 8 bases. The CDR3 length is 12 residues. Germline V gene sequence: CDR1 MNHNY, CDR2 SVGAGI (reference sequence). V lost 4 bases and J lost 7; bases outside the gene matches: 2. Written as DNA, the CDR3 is TGTGCCAGCAGTTTAGGACAGGGTGAAGCTTTCTTT. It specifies CASSLGQGEAFF.

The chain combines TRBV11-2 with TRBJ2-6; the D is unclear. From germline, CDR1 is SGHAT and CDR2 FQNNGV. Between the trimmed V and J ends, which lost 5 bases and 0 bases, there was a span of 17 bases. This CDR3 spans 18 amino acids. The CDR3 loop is CASSHILKHSSGANVLTF. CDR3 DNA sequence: TGTGCCAGCAGCCATATTCTGAAGCATAGCTCTGGGGCCAACGTCCTGACTTTC.

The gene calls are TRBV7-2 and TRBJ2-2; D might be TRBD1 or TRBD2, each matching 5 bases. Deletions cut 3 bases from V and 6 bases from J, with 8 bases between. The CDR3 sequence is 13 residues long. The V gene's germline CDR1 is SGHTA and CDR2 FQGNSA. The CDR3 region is CASSLWGPGELFF. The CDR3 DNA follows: TGTGCCAGCAGCTTGTGGGGACCCGGGGAGCTGTTTTTT.

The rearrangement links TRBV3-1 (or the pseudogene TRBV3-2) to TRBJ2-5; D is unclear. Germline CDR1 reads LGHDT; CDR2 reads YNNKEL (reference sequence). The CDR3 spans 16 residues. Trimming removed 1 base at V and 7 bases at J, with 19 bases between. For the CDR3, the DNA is TGTGCCAGCAGCCAAGCCACGGGTACAACGGTGGGGACCCAGTACTTC. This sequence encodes CASSQATGTTVGTQYF.

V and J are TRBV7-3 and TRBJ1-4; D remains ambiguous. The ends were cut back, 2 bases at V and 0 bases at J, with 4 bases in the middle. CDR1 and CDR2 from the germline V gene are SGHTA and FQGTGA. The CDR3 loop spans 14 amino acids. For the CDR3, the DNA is TGTGCCAGCAGCTTATCCGCAACTAATGAAAAACTGTTTTTT. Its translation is CASSLSATNEKLFF.

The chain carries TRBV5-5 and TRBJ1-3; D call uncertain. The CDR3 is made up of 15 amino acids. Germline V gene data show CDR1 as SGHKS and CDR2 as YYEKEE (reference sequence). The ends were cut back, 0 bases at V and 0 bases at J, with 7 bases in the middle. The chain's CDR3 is CASSLGVYSGNTIYF. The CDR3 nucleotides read TGTGCCAGCAGCTTGGGGGTGTACTCTGGAAACACCATATATTTT.

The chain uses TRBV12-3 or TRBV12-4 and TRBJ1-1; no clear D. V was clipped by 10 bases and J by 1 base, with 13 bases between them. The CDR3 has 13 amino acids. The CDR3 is CATTVGENTEAFF. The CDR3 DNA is TGTGCCACTACAGTTGGTGAGAACACTGAAGCTTTCTTT.